This is a list of T cell receptor beta chains from one sample in a study of Ad26.COV2.S vaccination and SARS-CoV-2 variants. Some clones are missing from TCRdb's copy, which holds only in-frame ones; the method was immunoSEQ multiplex PCR. Of some 640,000 clones listed, more than 70% are singletons. Sequences were derived from peripheral blood, sampled in a trial of Ad26.COV2.S vaccine versus placebo. The receptor set was obtained from a person aged 18-65 years who received the Ad26.COV2.S COVID-19 vaccine or a placebo. Each CDR3 is given with its conserved first and last residue. D genes are given only for firm matches. Where a row states a size, it is once, few, many or the class of an expanded clone; other rows omit it.

D: TRBD2; V: TRBV27; J: TRBJ2-3; size: NA; DNA: TGTGCCAGCAGTGAACTAGCGGACCTAGTGCAGTATTTT; CDR3: CASSELADLVQYF
D: NA; V: TRBV5-5; J: TRBJ2-4; size: NA; DNA: TGTGCCAGCAGCTTGTGGGGTGAAATAGCCAAAAACATTCAGTACTTC; CDR3: CASSLWGEIAKNIQYF
D: TRBD2; V: TRBV15; J: TRBJ2-7; size: NA; DNA: TGTGCCACCAGCAGAGCCCTAGCGGGAGTAGGAGAGCAGTACTTC; CDR3: CATSRALAGVGEQYF
D: TRBD1; V: TRBV15; J: TRBJ1-2; size: once; DNA: TGTGCCACCAGCACTCGAGTCCCGACAGGGGTGGATGGCTACACCTTC; CDR3: CATSTRVPTGVDGYTF
D: TRBD2; V: TRBV7-2; J: TRBJ2-7; size: NA; DNA: TGTGCCAGCCTTAGCGGGGGGGGCTACGAGCAGTACTTC; CDR3: CASLSGGGYEQYF
D: NA; V: TRBV2; J: TRBJ1-1; size: NA; DNA: TGTGCCAGCCCCCAATCGCTTTTTCGGGGCATGAACACTGAAGCTTTCTTT; CDR3: CASPQSLFRGMNTEAFF
D: TRBD2; V: TRBV24-1; J: TRBJ2-5; size: NA; DNA: TGTGCCACCAGTGATAGCTTCCGGGAGGACCAGTACTTC; CDR3: CATSDSFREDQYF
D: TRBD1; V: TRBV24-1; J: TRBJ2-6; size: NA; DNA: TGTGCCACCAGTGGAGGAACAGGGGCTGGGGCCAACGTCCTGACTTTC; CDR3: CATSGGTGAGANVLTF
D: NA; V: TRBV9; J: TRBJ2-7; size: NA; DNA: TGTGCCAGCAGCCCTACCCCGGGACACAGTACCTACGAGCAGTACTTC; CDR3: CASSPTPGHSTYEQYF
D: TRBD2; V: TRBV6-6; J: TRBJ2-2; size: NA; DNA: TGTGCCAGCAGCCAGACTAGCGGGTGGGACACCGGGGAGCTGTTTTTT; CDR3: CASSQTSGWDTGELFF
D: NA; V: TRBV12-3/TRBV12-4; J: TRBJ1-1; size: NA; DNA: TGTGCCAGCAGTTTCGCAGTTGAAGCTTTCTTT; CDR3: CASSFAVEAFF
D: NA; V: TRBV30; J: TRBJ2-7; size: NA; DNA: TGTGCCTGGAGTTCGGACCCCGCCTACGAGCAGTACTTC; CDR3: CAWSSDPAYEQYF
D: TRBD2; V: TRBV2; J: TRBJ2-1; size: once; DNA: TGTGCCAGCAGTGCGACTAGCGGGGCATACAATGAGCAGTTCTTC; CDR3: CASSATSGAYNEQFF
D: NA; V: TRBV12-5; J: TRBJ1-5; size: many; DNA: TGTGCTAGTGCCGTCTCCAATCAGCCCCAGCATTTT; CDR3: CASAVSNQPQHF
D: TRBD1; V: TRBV18; J: TRBJ1-2; size: NA; DNA: TGTGCCAGCTCACCACTCGGGACAGGGACTGGCGTGTATGGCTACACCTTC; CDR3: CASSPLGTGTGVYGYTF
D: TRBD2; V: TRBV11-3; J: TRBJ2-7; size: NA; DNA: TGTGCCAGCAGCTCCCGCTCCGGGAGGTCCTACGAGCAGTACTTC; CDR3: CASSSRSGRSYEQYF
D: NA; V: TRBV6-4; J: TRBJ2-5; size: NA; DNA: TGTGCCAGCAGTGACGAGATTGGGGAGACCCAGTACTTC; CDR3: CASSDEIGETQYF
D: NA; V: TRBV5-6; J: TRBJ2-5; size: NA; DNA: TGTGCCAGCAGCCCCGGTGGGGAGACCCAGTACTTC; CDR3: CASSPGGETQYF
D: TRBD1; V: TRBV10-2; J: TRBJ1-6; size: once; DNA: TGCGCCAGCAGTGAGTCGACAGGGGGCAATTCACCCCTCCACTTT; CDR3: CASSESTGGNSPLHF
D: NA; V: TRBV24-1; J: TRBJ2-1; size: NA; DNA: TGTGCCACCAGTGTCGCCGGCTATGAGCAGTTCTTC; CDR3: CATSVAGYEQFF
D: TRBD1; V: TRBV15; J: TRBJ1-1; size: NA; DNA: TGTGCCACCAGCGGGACAGGCACTGAAGCTTTCTTT; CDR3: CATSGTGTEAFF
D: NA; V: TRBV30; J: TRBJ2-5; size: NA; DNA: TGTGCCTGGAGGGCAGCGGGAGAGACCCAGTACTTC; CDR3: CAWRAAGETQYF
D: NA; V: TRBV18; J: TRBJ1-4; size: NA; DNA: TGTGCCAGCTCACCCCCAGGAAGAACTAATGAAAAACTGTTTTTT; CDR3: CASSPPGRTNEKLFF
D: NA; V: TRBV6-5; J: TRBJ2-7; size: NA; DNA: TGTGCCAGCACCGCCTTCGCGGGGTCCTACGAGCAGTACTTC; CDR3: CASTAFAGSYEQYF
D: TRBD2; V: TRBV19; J: TRBJ2-1; size: NA; DNA: TGTGCCAGTAGCGGGAGCGGGGCCAACTTTTACAATGAGCAGTTCTTC; CDR3: CASSGSGANFYNEQFF
D: NA; V: TRBV4-1; J: TRBJ1-1; size: NA; DNA: TGCGCCAGCAGCCCGGGCAGGGGTCGGAACACTGAAGCTTTCTTT; CDR3: CASSPGRGRNTEAFF
D: TRBD2; V: TRBV7-9; J: TRBJ2-1; size: NA; DNA: TGTGCCAGCAGCTCCGTTCTAGCGGGGGGGTACTATGAGCAGTTCTTC; CDR3: CASSSVLAGGYYEQFF
D: TRBD2; V: TRBV18; J: TRBJ2-2; size: NA; DNA: TGTGCCAGCTCACCAGGGACTAGCGGGTCGAACACCGGGGAGCTGTTTTTT; CDR3: CASSPGTSGSNTGELFF
D: NA; V: TRBV15; J: TRBJ2-3; size: NA; DNA: TGTGCCACCAGCAGAGATGGAGGGGGAGATACGCAGTATTTT; CDR3: CATSRDGGGDTQYF
D: NA; V: TRBV6-6; J: TRBJ2-7; size: few; DNA: TGTGCCAGCAGTCTCCGAGGGACGTCAGACTACGAGCAGTACTTC; CDR3: CASSLRGTSDYEQYF
D: TRBD2; V: TRBV11-2; J: TRBJ2-5; size: few; DNA: TGTGCCAGCAGCTTAGCGGGGGGGCTAGAGACCCAGTACTTC; CDR3: CASSLAGGLETQYF
D: TRBD1; V: TRBV25-1; J: TRBJ1-5; size: NA; DNA: TGTGCCAGCAGCGCTTCAGGGGGCCTCAATCAGCCCCAGCATTTT; CDR3: CASSASGGLNQPQHF
D: NA; V: TRBV27; J: TRBJ1-2; size: NA; DNA: TGTGCCACCTCAGTGACGTCCCCTAGGGATGGCTACACCTTC; CDR3: CATSVTSPRDGYTF
D: NA; V: TRBV6-5; J: TRBJ2-2; size: NA; DNA: TGTGCCAGCAGGGAGGGGTTATTGAACACCGGGGAGCTGTTTTTT; CDR3: CASREGLLNTGELFF
D: NA; V: TRBV5-8; J: TRBJ2-7; size: once; DNA: TGTGCCAGCACTCGGGGGAGGAGCTCCTACGAGCAGTACTTC; CDR3: CASTRGRSSYEQYF
D: NA; V: TRBV4-1; J: TRBJ1-5; size: NA; DNA: TGCGCCAGCAGCCAAGAAATGGAGGGGACTCGGCCCCAGCATTTT; CDR3: CASSQEMEGTRPQHF
D: TRBD1; V: TRBV4-3; J: TRBJ1-2; size: NA; DNA: TGCGCCAGCAGCGCGACAGGGTTTGGCTATGGCTACACCTTC; CDR3: CASSATGFGYGYTF
D: NA; V: TRBV11-2; J: TRBJ2-1; size: NA; DNA: TGTGCCAGCAGCGCTGGAGTGTACAATGAGCAGTTCTTC; CDR3: CASSAGVYNEQFF
D: NA; V: TRBV15; J: TRBJ1-4; size: NA; DNA: TGTGCCACCAGCGAATTGAACCGGTTAGCGGAAAAACTGTTTTTT; CDR3: CATSELNRLAEKLFF
D: TRBD1; V: TRBV27; J: TRBJ2-1; size: NA; DNA: TGTGCCACCGTAGGACAGGGGGGCTTTTCGTTCAATGAGCAGTTCTTC; CDR3: CATVGQGGFSFNEQFF
D: TRBD1; V: TRBV5-1; J: TRBJ2-5; size: NA; DNA: TGCGCCAGCAGCCCGCCGGGACAGGGAAGTGGAGAGACCCAGTACTTC; CDR3: CASSPPGQGSGETQYF
D: TRBD2; V: TRBV9; J: TRBJ2-1; size: once; DNA: TGTGCCAGCAGGCCGGGACTAGCGGGCTATGAGCAGTTCTTC; CDR3: CASRPGLAGYEQFF
D: TRBD1; V: TRBV5-1; J: TRBJ2-2; size: NA; DNA: TGCGCCAGCAGCTTAGGGACAGGATCGAGGGTCGGGGAGCTGTTTTTT; CDR3: CASSLGTGSRVGELFF
D: NA; V: TRBV29-1; J: TRBJ2-5; size: once; DNA: TGCAGCGTTGAAGCAGGGCGGCGAGAGACCCAGTACTTC; CDR3: CSVEAGRRETQYF
D: NA; V: TRBV21-1; J: TRBJ2-5; size: NA; DNA: TGTGCCAGCAGTGGACTAGCGGGGGCCCCTGAGACCCAGTACTTC; CDR3: CASSGLAGAPETQYF
D: NA; V: TRBV12-3/TRBV12-4; J: TRBJ1-1; size: few; DNA: TGTGCCAGCAGGACCCTCGGGACACCCGAAGCTTTCTTT; CDR3: CASRTLGTPEAFF
D: NA; V: TRBV15; J: TRBJ2-6; size: NA; DNA: TGTGCCACCAGGAGGACAGTGAGCGGGGCCAACGTCCTGACTTTC; CDR3: CATRRTVSGANVLTF
D: NA; V: TRBV18; J: TRBJ1-1; size: NA; DNA: TGTGCCAGCTCACCACCGTTGGGGGCTTCTGAAGCTTTCTTT; CDR3: CASSPPLGASEAFF
D: NA; V: TRBV24-1; J: TRBJ2-5; size: NA; DNA: TGTGCCACCAGTGATTGGGCCCAAGAGACCCAGTACTTC; CDR3: CATSDWAQETQYF
D: TRBD1; V: TRBV12-3/TRBV12-4; J: TRBJ2-1; size: NA; DNA: TGTGCCACCCGGGGGACAGGGGATGGTGAGCAGTTCTTC; CDR3: CATRGTGDGEQFF
D: NA; V: TRBV10-3; J: TRBJ1-2; size: NA; DNA: TGTGCCACCCTCCTCGGGAACACCTATGGCTACACCTTC; CDR3: CATLLGNTYGYTF
D: TRBD2; V: TRBV10-3; J: TRBJ2-5; size: NA; DNA: TGTGCCATCAGAGGGACTAGCGGGGGGTCTGAGACCCAGTACTTC; CDR3: CAIRGTSGGSETQYF
D: TRBD1; V: TRBV7-2; J: TRBJ2-1; size: NA; DNA: TGTGCCAGCAGCTCTGGACAGGACAATGAGCAGTTCTTC; CDR3: CASSSGQDNEQFF
D: NA; V: TRBV21-1; J: TRBJ1-1; size: NA; DNA: TGTGCCAGCAGCAATCGCCTGAACACTGAAGCTTTCTTT; CDR3: CASSNRLNTEAFF
D: NA; V: TRBV19; J: TRBJ1-4; size: NA; DNA: TGTGCCAGTAGAGGACGGTACACAACTAATGAAAAACTGTTTTTT; CDR3: CASRGRYTTNEKLFF
D: NA; V: TRBV6-5; J: TRBJ2-7; size: NA; DNA: TGTGCCAGCAGTTACTTGGCCGGAAGTCCCTACGAGCAGTACTTC; CDR3: CASSYLAGSPYEQYF
D: NA; V: TRBV7-3; J: TRBJ2-1; size: NA; DNA: TGTGCCAGCAGCCCTAGCATAGGTGAGCAGTTCTTC; CDR3: CASSPSIGEQFF
D: NA; V: TRBV3-1/TRBV3-2; J: TRBJ2-7; size: few; DNA: TGTGCCAGCAGCCCAATCCGAACCCACGAGCAGTACTTC; CDR3: CASSPIRTHEQYF
D: NA; V: TRBV30; J: TRBJ1-3; size: NA; DNA: TGTGCCTGGAGGGCTCAGGGAGCTGGAAACACCATATATTTT; CDR3: CAWRAQGAGNTIYF
D: TRBD1; V: TRBV5-1; J: TRBJ2-3; size: once; DNA: TGCGCCACCACCGGACAGGACGCAGATACGCAGTATTTT; CDR3: CATTGQDADTQYF